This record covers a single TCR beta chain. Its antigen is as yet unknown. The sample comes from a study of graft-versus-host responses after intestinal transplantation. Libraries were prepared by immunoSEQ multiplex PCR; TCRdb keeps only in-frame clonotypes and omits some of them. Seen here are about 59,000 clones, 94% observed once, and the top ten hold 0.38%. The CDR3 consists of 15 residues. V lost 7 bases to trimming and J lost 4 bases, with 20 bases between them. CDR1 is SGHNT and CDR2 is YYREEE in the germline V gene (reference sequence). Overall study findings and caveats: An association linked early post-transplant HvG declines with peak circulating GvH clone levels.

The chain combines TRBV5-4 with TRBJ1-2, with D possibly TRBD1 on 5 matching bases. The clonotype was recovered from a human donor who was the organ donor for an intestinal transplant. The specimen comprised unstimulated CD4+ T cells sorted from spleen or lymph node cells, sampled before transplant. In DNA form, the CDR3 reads TGTGCCAGCTCTCCCCAGACAGCCTCGAGCTATGGCTACACCTTC. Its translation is CASSPQTASSYGYTF.